This paragraph covers one T cell receptor beta chain sequence. Its cognate antigen is unknown. Roughly 0.5 to 1 ug RNA was reverse transcribed with random hexamers. TCRdb re-called the immunoSEQ multiplex PCR reads with MiXCR, one entry per CDR3 protein. The table shows hundreds of thousands of distinct CDR3 sequences, with roughly 85% occurring only once. These data belong to a study of CD8 T cells in Susac syndrome. Regarding the study as a whole: As the study acknowledged, the number of individuals who were part of its TCR sequencing and HLA analysis was relatively small.

Sequencing of TCR beta drew on CD8+ and CD4+ T cells from blood. Multiple sclerosis controls were treatment-naive patients with stable or active relapsing-remitting disease. The CD8+ and CD4+ T cells were negatively isolated, with the TEMRA cells enriched by FACS. This TCR was recovered from a human donor with multiple sclerosis. The material sequenced was CD8+ T cells from PBMCs.

This CDR3 is CASSQGAAETQYF. The CDR3 DNA reads as TGCGCCAGCAGCCAAGGGGCGGCGGAGACCCAGTACTTC. The chain has TRBV4-3 and TRBJ2-5, with unresolved D. This CDR3 region has 13 residues. CDR1 and CDR2 from the germline V gene are LGHNA and YSLEER. V gave up 1 base and J gave up 5 bases, with 8 bases separating them.